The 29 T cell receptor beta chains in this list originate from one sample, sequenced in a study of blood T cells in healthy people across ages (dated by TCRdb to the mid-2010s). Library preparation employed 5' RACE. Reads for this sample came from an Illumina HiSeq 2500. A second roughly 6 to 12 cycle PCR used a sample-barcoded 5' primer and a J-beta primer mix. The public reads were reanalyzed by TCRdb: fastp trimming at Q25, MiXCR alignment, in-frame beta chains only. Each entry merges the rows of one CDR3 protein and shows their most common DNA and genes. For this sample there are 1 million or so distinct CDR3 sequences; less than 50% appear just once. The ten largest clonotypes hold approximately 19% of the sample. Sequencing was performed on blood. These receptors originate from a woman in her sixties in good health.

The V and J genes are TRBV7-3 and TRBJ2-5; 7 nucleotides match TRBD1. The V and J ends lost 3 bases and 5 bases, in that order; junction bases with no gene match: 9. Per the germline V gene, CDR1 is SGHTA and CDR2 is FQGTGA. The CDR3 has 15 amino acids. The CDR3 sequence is CASSLTGSVAETQYF. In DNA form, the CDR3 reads TGTGCCAGCAGCTTGACAGGGAGTGTTGCCGAGACCCAGTACTTC.

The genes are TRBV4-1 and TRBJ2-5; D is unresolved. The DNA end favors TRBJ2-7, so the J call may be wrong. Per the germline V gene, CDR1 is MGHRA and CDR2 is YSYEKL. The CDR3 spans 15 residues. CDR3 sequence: CASSQGVELAYEQYF. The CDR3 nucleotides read TGCGCCAGCAGCCAAGGGGTGGAGTTGGCCTACGAGCAGTACTTC.

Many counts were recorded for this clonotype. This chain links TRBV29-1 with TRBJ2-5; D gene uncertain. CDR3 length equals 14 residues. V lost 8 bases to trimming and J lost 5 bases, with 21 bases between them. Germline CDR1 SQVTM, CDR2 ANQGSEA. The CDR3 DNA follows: TGCAGCCTCATCCCAGGCCCAAGTCAGGAGACCCAGTACTTC. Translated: CSLIPGPSQETQYF.

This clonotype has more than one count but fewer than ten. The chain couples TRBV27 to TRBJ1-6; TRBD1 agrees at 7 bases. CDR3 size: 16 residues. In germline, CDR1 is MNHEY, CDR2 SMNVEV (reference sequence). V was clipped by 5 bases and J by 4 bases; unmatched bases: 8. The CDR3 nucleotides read TGTGCCAGCAGTCCATCACGGGACAGTTATAATTCACCCCTCCACTTT. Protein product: CASSPSRDSYNSPLHF.

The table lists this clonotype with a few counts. CDR3 coding DNA: TGTGCCACCAGTGACCCGATTGCGACTAGGCATGAGCAGTTCTTC. It encodes CATSDPIATRHEQFF. The chain couples TRBV24-1 to TRBJ2-1; weak D call: TRBD2 (6 bases). The length of the CDR3 is 15 residues. V lost 4 bases and J 8 bases, leaving 17 bases between the germline ends. The germline gives CDR1 KGHDR, CDR2 SFDVKD.

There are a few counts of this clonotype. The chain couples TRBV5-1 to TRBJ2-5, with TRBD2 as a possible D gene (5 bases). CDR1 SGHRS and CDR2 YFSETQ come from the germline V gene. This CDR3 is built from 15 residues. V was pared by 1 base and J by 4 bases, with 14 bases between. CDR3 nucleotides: TGCGCCAGCAGCTTGTATTCGGGAAGCCGAGAGACCCAGTACTTC. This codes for CASSLYSGSRETQYF.

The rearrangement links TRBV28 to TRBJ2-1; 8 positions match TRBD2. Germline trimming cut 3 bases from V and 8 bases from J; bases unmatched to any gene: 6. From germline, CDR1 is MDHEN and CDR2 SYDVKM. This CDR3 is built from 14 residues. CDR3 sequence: CASSFSRGRHEQFF. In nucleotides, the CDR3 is TGTGCCAGCAGTTTCAGCCGCGGGAGGCATGAGCAGTTCTTC.

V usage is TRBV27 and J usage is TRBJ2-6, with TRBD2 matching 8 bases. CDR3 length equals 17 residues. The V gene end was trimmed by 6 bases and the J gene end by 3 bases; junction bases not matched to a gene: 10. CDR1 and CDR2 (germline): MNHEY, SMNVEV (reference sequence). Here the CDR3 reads CASRTGGNSGGANVLTF. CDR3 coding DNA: TGTGCCAGCAGGACGGGGGGGAACAGCGGTGGGGCCAACGTCCTGACTTTC.

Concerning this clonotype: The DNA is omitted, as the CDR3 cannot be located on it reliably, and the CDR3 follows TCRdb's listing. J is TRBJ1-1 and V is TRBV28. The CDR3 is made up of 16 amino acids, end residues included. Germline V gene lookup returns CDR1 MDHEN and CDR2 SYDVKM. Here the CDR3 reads CASSPILGMGNTEAFF.

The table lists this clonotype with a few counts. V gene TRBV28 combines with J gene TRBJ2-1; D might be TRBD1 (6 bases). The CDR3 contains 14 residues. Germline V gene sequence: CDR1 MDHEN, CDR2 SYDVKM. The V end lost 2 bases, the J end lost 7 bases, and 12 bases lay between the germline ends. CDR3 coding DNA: TGTGCCAGCAGTTTAGCCGAAACAGGGAATGAGCAGTTCTTC. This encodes CASSLAETGNEQFF.

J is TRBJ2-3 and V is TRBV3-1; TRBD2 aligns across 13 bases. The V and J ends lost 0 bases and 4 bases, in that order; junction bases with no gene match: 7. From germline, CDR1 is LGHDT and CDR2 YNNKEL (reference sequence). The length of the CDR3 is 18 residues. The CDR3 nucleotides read TGTGCCAGCAGCCAAGATCCGACTAGCGGGAGGTTTGCAGATACGCAGTATTTT. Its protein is CASSQDPTSGRFADTQYF.

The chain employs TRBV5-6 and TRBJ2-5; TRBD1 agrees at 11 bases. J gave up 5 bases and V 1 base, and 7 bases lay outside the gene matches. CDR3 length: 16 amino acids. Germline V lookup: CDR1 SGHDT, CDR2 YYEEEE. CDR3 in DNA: TGTGCCAGCAGCTTGACATGGACAGGGGGCGGCGAGACCCAGTACTTC. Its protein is CASSLTWTGGGETQYF.

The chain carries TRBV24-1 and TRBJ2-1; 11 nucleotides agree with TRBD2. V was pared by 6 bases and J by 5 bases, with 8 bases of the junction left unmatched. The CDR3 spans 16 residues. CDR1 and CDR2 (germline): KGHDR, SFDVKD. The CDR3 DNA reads TGTGCCACCAGTCCAGCGACTAGCGGGATCAACAATGAGCAGTTCTTC. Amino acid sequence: CATSPATSGINNEQFF.

The CDR3: CSVDLAGGLSNEQFF. For the CDR3, the DNA is TGCAGCGTTGACCTAGCGGGAGGGCTAAGCAATGAGCAGTTCTTC. The chain couples TRBV29-1 to TRBJ2-1; 12 nucleotides line up with TRBD2. With 3 bases clipped from V and 6 bases from J, the junction kept 6 bases outside the gene matches. From germline, CDR1 is SQVTM and CDR2 ANQGSEA. The CDR3 length is 15 residues.

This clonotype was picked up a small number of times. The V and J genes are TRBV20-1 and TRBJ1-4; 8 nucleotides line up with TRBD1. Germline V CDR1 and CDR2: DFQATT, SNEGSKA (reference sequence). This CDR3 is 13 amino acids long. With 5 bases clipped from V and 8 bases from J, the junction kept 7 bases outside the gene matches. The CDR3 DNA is TGCAGTGCTCCGCAGGGGGCGCGGGAAAAACTGTTTTTT. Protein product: CSAPQGAREKLFF.

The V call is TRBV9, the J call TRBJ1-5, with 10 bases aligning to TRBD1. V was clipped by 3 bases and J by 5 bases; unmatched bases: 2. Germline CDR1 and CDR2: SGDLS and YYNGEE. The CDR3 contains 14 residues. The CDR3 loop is CASSDGQGDQPQHF. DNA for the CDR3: TGTGCCAGCAGCGATGGACAGGGGGATCAGCCCCAGCATTTT.

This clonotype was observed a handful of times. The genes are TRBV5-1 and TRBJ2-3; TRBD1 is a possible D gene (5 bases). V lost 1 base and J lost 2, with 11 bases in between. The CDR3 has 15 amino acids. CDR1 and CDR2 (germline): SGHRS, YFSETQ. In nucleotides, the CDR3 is TGCGCCAGCAGCTTGCTGGGGCAGAACACAGATACGCAGTATTTT. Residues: CASSLLGQNTDTQYF. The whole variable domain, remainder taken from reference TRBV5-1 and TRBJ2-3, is KAGVTQTPRYLIKTRGQQVTLSCSPISGHRSVSWYQQTPGQGLQFLFEYFSETQRNKGNFPGRFSGRQFSNSRSEMNVSTLELGDSALYLCASSLLGQNTDTQYFGPGTRLTVL.

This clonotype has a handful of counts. The CDR3 nucleotides read TGTGCCACCAGCAGAGACGGAAACGAGCAGTACTTC. This translates into CATSRDGNEQYF. This sequence joins TRBV15 and TRBJ2-7; D not certain. There are 12 residues in the CDR3. The V gene lost 0 bases and the J gene lost 5 bases, with 5 bases spanning the gap. CDR1 is LNHNV and CDR2 is YYDKDF in the germline V gene (reference sequence).

DNA of the CDR3: TGTGCCAGCAGCTTAGCGAGCGGGTTCACAGATACGCAGTATTTT. Amino acid sequence: CASSLASGFTDTQYF. The gene calls are TRBV7-9 and TRBJ2-3; TRBD2 might be the D (6 bases). The CDR3 contains 15 residues. The V gene lost 0 bases and the J gene lost 2 bases, with 9 bases spanning the gap. From germline, CDR1 is SEHNR and CDR2 FQNEAQ (reference sequence).

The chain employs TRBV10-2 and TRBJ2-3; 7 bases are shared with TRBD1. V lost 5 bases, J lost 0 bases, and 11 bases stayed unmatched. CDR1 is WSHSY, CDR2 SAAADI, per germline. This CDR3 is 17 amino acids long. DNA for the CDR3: TGCGCCAGCAGTAAAAACCGGGACAGAGCTAGCACAGATACGCAGTATTTT. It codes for CASSKNRDRASTDTQYF.

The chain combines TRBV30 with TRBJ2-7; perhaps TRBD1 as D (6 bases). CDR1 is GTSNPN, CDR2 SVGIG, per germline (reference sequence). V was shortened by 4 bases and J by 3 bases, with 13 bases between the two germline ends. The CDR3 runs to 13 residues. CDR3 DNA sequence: TGTGCCTGGACGTCAGGGGATGGCTACGAGCAGTACTTC. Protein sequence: CAWTSGDGYEQYF.

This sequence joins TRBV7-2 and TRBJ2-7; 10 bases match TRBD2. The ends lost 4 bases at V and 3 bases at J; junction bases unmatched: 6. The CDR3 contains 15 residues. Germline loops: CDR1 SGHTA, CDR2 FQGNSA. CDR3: CASSSEREGIYEQYF. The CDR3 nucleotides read TGTGCCAGCAGCTCGGAGCGGGAGGGCATCTACGAGCAGTACTTC.

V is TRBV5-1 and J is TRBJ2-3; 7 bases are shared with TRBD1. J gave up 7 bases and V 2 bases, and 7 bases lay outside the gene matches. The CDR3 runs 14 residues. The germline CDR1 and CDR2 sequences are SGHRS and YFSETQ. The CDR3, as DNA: TGCGCCAGCAGCTTAGACAGGGCTGAAAATACGCAGTATTTT. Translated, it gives CASSLDRAENTQYF.

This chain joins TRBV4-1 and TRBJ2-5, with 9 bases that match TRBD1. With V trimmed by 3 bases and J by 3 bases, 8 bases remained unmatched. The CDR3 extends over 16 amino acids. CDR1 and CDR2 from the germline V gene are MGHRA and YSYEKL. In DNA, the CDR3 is TGCGCCAGCAGCCAGCAAGGACAGGGGCTGAAAGAGACCCAGTACTTC. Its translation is CASSQQGQGLKETQYF.

CDR3 nucleotide sequence: TGTGCCAGCAGCCAAGATCTTATATCTTCGAACACGCAGTATTTT. The encoded protein is CASSQDLISSNTQYF. V is TRBV3-1 and J is TRBJ2-3; no reliable D call. Trimming removed 0 bases at V and 9 bases at J, with 16 bases between. The germline CDR1 and CDR2 sequences are LGHDT and YNNKEL (reference sequence). There are 15 residues in the CDR3.

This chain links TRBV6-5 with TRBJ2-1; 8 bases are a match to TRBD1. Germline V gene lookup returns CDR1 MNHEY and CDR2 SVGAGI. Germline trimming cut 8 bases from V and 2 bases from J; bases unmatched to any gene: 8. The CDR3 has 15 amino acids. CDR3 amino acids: CASGEQQGAYNEQFF. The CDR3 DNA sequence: TGTGCCAGCGGAGAACAACAGGGGGCCTACAATGAGCAGTTCTTC.

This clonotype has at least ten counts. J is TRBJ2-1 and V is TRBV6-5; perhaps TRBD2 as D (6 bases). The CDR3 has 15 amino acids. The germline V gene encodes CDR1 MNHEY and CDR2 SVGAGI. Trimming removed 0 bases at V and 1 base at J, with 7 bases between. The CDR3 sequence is CASSYSGGSYNEQFF. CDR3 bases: TGTGCCAGCAGTTACTCCGGGGGTTCCTACAATGAGCAGTTCTTC.

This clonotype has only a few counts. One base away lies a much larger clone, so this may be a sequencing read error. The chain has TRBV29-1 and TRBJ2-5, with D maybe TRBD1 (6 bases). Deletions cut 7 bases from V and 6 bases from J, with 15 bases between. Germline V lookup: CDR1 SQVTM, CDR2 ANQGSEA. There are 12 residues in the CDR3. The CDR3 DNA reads TGCAGCGCCGACAGTGGGGGCCAGACCCAGTACTTC. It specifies CSADSGGQTQYF.

The CDR3, as DNA: TGCAGTGCTAGGGGGACAGGATATAGCAATCAGCCCCAGCATTTT. As protein: CSARGTGYSNQPQHF. The rearrangement joins TRBV20-1 to TRBJ1-5; 8 nucleotides line up with TRBD1. V lost 3 bases, J lost 0 bases, and 4 bases stayed unmatched. The CDR3 loop spans 15 amino acids. Germline V gives CDR1 DFQATT, CDR2 SNEGSKA (reference sequence).